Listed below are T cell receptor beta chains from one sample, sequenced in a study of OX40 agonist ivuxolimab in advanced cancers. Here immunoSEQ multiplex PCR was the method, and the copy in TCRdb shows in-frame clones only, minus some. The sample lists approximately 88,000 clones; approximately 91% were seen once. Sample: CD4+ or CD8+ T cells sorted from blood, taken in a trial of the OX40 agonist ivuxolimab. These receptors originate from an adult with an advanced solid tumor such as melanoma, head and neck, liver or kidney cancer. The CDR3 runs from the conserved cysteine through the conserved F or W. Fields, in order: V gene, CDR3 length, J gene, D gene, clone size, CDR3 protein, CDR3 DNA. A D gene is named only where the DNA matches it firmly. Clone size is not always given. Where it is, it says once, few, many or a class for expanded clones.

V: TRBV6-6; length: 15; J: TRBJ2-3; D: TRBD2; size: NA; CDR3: CASRVAGGLGDTQYF; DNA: TGTGCCAGCAGGGTAGCGGGGGGGCTAGGGGATACGCAGTATTTT
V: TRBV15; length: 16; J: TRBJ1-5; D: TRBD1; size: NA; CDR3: CATSRGQGAWNQPQHF; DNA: TGTGCCACCAGCAGAGGACAGGGGGCATGGAATCAGCCCCAGCATTTT
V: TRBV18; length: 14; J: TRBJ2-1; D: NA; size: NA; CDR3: CASSPLEESNEQFF; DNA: TGTGCCAGCTCACCCTTAGAGGAGTCCAATGAGCAGTTCTTC
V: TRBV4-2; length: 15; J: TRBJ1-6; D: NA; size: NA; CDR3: CASSQVRGQGSPLHF; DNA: TGTGCCAGCAGCCAAGTTAGAGGGCAGGGGTCACCCCTCCACTTT
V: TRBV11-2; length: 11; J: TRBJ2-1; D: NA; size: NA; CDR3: CASSSFNEQFF; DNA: TGTGCCAGCAGCTCATTCAATGAGCAGTTCTTC
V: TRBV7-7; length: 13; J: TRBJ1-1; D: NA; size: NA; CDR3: CASGLRADTEAFF; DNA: TGTGCCAGCGGCCTCAGGGCTGACACTGAAGCTTTCTTT
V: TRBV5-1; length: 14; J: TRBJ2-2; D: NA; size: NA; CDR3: CASSLGQQGGELFF; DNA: TGCGCCAGCAGCTTGGGACAACAGGGAGGGGAGCTGTTTTTT
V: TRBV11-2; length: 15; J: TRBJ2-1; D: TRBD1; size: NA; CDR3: CASRGYRGINNEQFF; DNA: TGTGCCAGCAGGGGTTACAGGGGGATTAACAATGAGCAGTTCTTC
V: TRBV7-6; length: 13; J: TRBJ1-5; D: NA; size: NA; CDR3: CASSQGTNQPQHF; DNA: TGTGCCAGCAGCCAGGGTACCAATCAGCCCCAGCATTTT
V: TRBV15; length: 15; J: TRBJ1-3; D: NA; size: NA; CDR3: CATSRDGGGGNTIYF; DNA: TGTGCCACCAGCAGAGATGGCGGGGGGGGAAACACCATATATTTT
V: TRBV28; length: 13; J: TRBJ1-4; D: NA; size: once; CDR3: CASSSSRPEKLFF; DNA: TGTGCCAGCAGTTCAAGTCGACCTGAAAAACTGTTTTTT
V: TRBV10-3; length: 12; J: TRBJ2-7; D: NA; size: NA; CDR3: CAISDNSYEQYF; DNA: TGTGCCATCAGCGACAACTCCTACGAGCAGTACTTC
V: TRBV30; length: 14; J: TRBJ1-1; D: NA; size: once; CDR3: CARNRDGSNTEAFF; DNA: TGTGCCAGAAACAGGGATGGTTCGAACACTGAAGCTTTCTTT
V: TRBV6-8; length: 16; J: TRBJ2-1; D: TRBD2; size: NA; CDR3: CASSPGPAGKVGEQFF; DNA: TGTGCCAGCAGCCCGGGCCCAGCGGGGAAGGTTGGCGAGCAGTTCTTC
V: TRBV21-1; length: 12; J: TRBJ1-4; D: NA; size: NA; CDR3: CASNPWEEKLFF; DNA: TGTGCCAGCAACCCCTGGGAGGAAAAACTGTTTTTT
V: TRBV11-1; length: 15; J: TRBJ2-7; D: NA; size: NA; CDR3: CASSSGKGVSYEQYF; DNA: TGTGCCAGCAGCTCGGGGAAGGGAGTCTCCTACGAGCAGTACTTC
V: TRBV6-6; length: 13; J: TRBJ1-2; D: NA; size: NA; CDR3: CASSLGTNYGYTF; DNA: TGTGCCAGCAGTTTGGGCACTAACTATGGCTACACCTTC
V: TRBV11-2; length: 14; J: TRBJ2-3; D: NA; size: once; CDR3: CASSLDRARDTQYF; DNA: TGTGCCAGCAGCTTAGATCGGGCCAGGGATACGCAGTATTTT
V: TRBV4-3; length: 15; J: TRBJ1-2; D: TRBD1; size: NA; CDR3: CASSLRTGVDYGYTF; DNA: TGCGCCAGCAGCCTCCGGACAGGGGTGGACTATGGCTACACCTTC
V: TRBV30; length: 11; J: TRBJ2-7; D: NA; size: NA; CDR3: CAWSPMYEQYF; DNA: TGTGCCTGGAGTCCAATGTACGAGCAGTACTTC
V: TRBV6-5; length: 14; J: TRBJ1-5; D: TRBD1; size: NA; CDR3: CASRDGQGNQPQHF; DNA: TGTGCCAGCAGGGACGGACAGGGCAATCAGCCCCAGCATTTT
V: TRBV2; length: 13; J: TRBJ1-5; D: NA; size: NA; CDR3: CASSPSGNQPQHF; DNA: TGTGCCAGCAGTCCCTCGGGCAATCAGCCCCAGCATTTT
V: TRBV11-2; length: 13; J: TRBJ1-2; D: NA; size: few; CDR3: CASSLGSRGGYTF; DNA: TGTGCCAGCAGCTTAGGGAGTCGGGGAGGCTACACCTTC
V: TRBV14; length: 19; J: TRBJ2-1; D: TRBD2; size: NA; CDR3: CASSQDWLAGESSYNEQFF; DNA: TGTGCCAGCAGCCAAGATTGGCTAGCGGGGGAGAGCTCCTACAATGAGCAGTTCTTC
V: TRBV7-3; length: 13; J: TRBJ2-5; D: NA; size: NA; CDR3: CASSLTVRAGQYF; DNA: TGTGCCAGCAGCTTAACGGTGAGGGCAGGCCAGTACTTC
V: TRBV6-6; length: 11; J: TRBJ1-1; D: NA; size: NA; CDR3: CASTSSTEAFF; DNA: TGTGCCAGCACCAGTAGTACTGAAGCTTTCTTT
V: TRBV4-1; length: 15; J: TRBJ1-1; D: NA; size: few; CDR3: CASSQHLEQNTEAFF; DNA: TGCGCCAGCAGCCAACACCTCGAACAGAACACTGAAGCTTTCTTT
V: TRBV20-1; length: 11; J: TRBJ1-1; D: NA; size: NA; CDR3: CSARSSRQAFF; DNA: TGCAGTGCTAGATCTAGTCGGCAAGCTTTCTTT
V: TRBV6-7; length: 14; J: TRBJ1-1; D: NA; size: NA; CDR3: CATGKGGRNTEAFF; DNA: TGTGCCACCGGAAAGGGGGGTCGGAACACTGAAGCTTTCTTT
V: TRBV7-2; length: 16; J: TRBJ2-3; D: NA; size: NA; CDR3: CASSPGLSFSTDTQYF; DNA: TGTGCCAGCAGCCCTGGCCTATCCTTCTCCACAGATACGCAGTATTTT
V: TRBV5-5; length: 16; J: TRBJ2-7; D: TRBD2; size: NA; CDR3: CASSPTFGGGLYEQYF; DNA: TGTGCCAGCAGCCCCACCTTCGGGGGGGGCCTCTACGAGCAGTACTTC
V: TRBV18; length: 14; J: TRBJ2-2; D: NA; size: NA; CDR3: CASSPARGGGELFF; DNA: TGTGCCAGCTCACCGGCCAGGGGAGGCGGGGAGCTGTTTTTT
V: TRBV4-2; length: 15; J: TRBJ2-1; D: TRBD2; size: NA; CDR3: CASSQDLAGGNEQFF; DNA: TGTGCCAGCAGCCAAGATCTAGCGGGGGGCAATGAGCAGTTCTTC
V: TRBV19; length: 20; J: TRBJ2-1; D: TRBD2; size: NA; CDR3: CASSIRIIVAGGSSYNEQFF; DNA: TGTGCCAGTAGTATACGGATCATAGTAGCGGGGGGGAGCTCCTACAATGAGCAGTTCTTC
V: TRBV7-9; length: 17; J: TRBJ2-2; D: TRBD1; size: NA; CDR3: CASRRRPDRVQAGELFF; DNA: TGTGCCAGCAGACGACGGCCGGACAGGGTACAAGCCGGGGAGCTGTTTTTT
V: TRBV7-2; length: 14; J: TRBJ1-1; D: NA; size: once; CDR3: CASSFGLGNTEAFF; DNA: TGTGCCAGCAGCTTCGGGTTGGGGAACACTGAAGCTTTCTTT
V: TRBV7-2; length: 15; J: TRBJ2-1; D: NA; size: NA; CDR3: CASSLDRSSYNEQFF; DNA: TGTGCCAGCAGCTTAGACCGGAGCTCCTACAATGAGCAGTTCTTC
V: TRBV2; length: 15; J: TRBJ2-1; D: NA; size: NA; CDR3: CASAAGAGRYNEQFF; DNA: TGTGCCAGTGCCGCCGGGGCGGGGCGCTACAATGAGCAGTTCTTC
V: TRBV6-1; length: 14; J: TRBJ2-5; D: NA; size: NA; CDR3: CASSEGHGRETQYF; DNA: TGTGCCAGCAGTGAAGGCCACGGACGGGAGACCCAGTACTTC
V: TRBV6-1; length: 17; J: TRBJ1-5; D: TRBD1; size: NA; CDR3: CASSEANRGGGYQPQHF; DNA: TGTGCCAGCAGTGAAGCAAACAGGGGTGGGGGTTATCAGCCCCAGCATTTT
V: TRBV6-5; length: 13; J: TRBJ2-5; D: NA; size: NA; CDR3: CASRFPGQETQYF; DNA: TGTGCCAGCAGGTTCCCCGGGCAAGAGACCCAGTACTTC
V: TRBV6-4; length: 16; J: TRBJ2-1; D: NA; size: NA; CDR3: CASRPFGTGHYNEQFF; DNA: TGTGCCAGCAGACCCTTCGGGACGGGACATTACAATGAGCAGTTCTTC
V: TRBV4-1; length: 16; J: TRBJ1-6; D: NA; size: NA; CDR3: CASSPSTGTYNSPLHF; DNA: TGCGCCAGCAGCCCATCGACCGGGACCTATAATTCACCCCTCCACTTT
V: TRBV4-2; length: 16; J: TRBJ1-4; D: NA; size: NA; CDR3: CASSQSDRTTNEKLFF; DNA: TGTGCCAGCAGCCAATCAGACAGGACAACTAATGAAAAACTGTTTTTT
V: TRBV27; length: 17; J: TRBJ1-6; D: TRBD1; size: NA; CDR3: CASIKGLAGQYNSPLHF; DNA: TGTGCCAGCATAAAAGGACTAGCGGGACAGTATAATTCACCCCTCCACTTT
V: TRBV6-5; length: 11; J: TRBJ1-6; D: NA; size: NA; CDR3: CAVGGGSPLHF; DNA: TGTGCTGTAGGGGGAGGTTCACCCCTCCACTTT
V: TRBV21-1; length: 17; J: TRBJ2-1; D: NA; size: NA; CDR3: CASSKERGQGSYNEQFF; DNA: TGTGCCAGCAGCAAAGAGAGAGGCCAGGGGTCTTACAATGAGCAGTTCTTC
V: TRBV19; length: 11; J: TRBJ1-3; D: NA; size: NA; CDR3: CASSSPNTIYF; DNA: TGTGCCAGTTCATCGCCAAACACCATATATTTT
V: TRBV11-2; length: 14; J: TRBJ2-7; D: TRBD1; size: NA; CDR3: CASSRRDRPYEQYF; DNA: TGTGCCAGCAGCAGACGGGACAGACCCTACGAGCAGTACTTC
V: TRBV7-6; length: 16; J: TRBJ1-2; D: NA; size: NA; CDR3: CASSRLAGGANYGYTF; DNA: TGTGCCAGCAGTAGACTGGCGGGGGGGGCTAACTATGGCTACACCTTC
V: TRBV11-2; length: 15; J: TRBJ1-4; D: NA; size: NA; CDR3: CASSPGTRPDEKLFF; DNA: TGTGCCAGCAGCCCAGGGACGAGACCAGATGAAAAACTGTTTTTT
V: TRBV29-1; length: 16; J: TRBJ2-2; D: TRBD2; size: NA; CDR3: CSVRFAGGLNTGELFF; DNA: TGCAGCGTTAGGTTTGCGGGGGGGTTGAACACCGGGGAGCTGTTTTTT
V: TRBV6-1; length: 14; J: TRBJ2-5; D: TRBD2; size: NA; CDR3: CASSPGGREETQYF; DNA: TGTGCCAGCAGTCCGGGAGGGAGGGAAGAGACCCAGTACTTC
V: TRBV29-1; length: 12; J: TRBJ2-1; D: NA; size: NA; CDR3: CSLFSSYNEQFF; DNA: TGCAGCCTGTTCAGCTCCTACAATGAGCAGTTCTTC
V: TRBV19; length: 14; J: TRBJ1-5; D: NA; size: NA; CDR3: CASRGLTGNQPQHF; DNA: TGTGCCAGTAGGGGCTTGACAGGAAATCAGCCCCAGCATTTT